These 32 T cell receptor beta chains share one sample of origin, sequenced in a study of cytotoxic CD8 clonotypes in ibrutinib-treated CLL. Here immunoSEQ multiplex PCR was the method, and the copy in TCRdb shows in-frame clones only, minus some. The sample shows approximately 330,000 clones, about 80% of them seen only once. The sequenced sample was PBMCs, obtained before ibrutinib treatment. The source is a human donor with chronic lymphocytic leukemia.

V and J are TRBV6-5 and TRBJ2-5; 10 nucleotides agree with TRBD1. From germline, CDR1 is MNHEY and CDR2 SVGAGI. The CDR3 contains 15 residues. The V and J ends lost 3 bases and 5 bases, in that order; junction bases with no gene match: 6. This CDR3 reads CASSYYPDRGETQYF. CDR3 sequence (DNA): TGTGCCAGCAGTTATTATCCGGACAGGGGGGAGACCCAGTACTTC.

The chain employs TRBV7-2 and TRBJ2-3; D could derive from TRBD1 or TRBD2 (5 bases each). V was cut by 1 base and J by 2 bases, with 13 bases left in between. The CDR3 length is 16 residues. Germline V gives CDR1 SGHTA, CDR2 FQGNSA. The CDR3 spells CASSLGGTHDTDTQYF. The CDR3 region has the DNA TGTGCCAGCAGCTTAGGAGGGACCCATGACACAGATACGCAGTATTTT.

The rearrangement links TRBV5-6 to TRBJ1-1; the D gene is possibly TRBD1 (5 bases). Germline CDR1 and CDR2: SGHDT and YYEEEE. Trimming left V 0 bases short and J 4 bases short, with 13 bases between. This CDR3 is built from 15 residues. CDR3 amino acids: CASSLVFQGFTEAFF. The CDR3 nucleotides read TGTGCCAGCAGCTTGGTCTTCCAGGGATTCACTGAAGCTTTCTTT.

This chain connects TRBV7-6 to TRBJ1-1; D gene uncertain. The CDR3 loop spans 13 amino acids. Looked up from germline, CDR1 is SGHVS and CDR2 is FNYEAQ. V was trimmed by 4 bases and J by 0 bases, leaving 6 bases between them. The CDR3 reads CASSSNLNTEAFF. The DNA for the CDR3 is TGTGCCAGCAGCTCAAACTTGAACACTGAAGCTTTCTTT.

The CDR3 nucleotides are TGTGCCAGCAGCCAAGGGTATACGGGGCTAGCGGCTAACTACGAGCAGTACTTC. Amino acids: CASSQGYTGLAANYEQYF. The chain employs TRBV4-2 and TRBJ2-7; 7 positions agree with TRBD2. The CDR3 is 18 residues long. V lost 1 base, J lost 3 bases, and 15 bases stayed unmatched. Germline assignment: CDR1 LGHNA and CDR2 YNFKEQ.

The J gene is TRBJ2-1, the V gene TRBV5-1; possibly TRBD2 for D (5 bases). V was trimmed by 0 bases and J by 9 bases, leaving 25 bases between them. The CDR3 is 18 amino acids. Per germline, CDR1 SGHRS and CDR2 YFSETQ. CDR3 nucleotide sequence: TGCGCCAGCAGCTTGGTCCGCGGGTATCTAGACTCCATACGTGAGCAGTTCTTC. Residues: CASSLVRGYLDSIREQFF.

The J gene is TRBJ1-1, the V gene TRBV9; D is unresolved. The CDR3 consists of 14 residues. CDR1 is SGDLS and CDR2 is YYNGEE in the germline V gene. V lost 8 bases and J lost 1, with 15 bases in between. The CDR3, as DNA: TGTGCCAGTTCGATAGGCTGGGGGAACACTGAAGCTTTCTTT. It codes for CASSIGWGNTEAFF.

The chain employs TRBV4-2 and TRBJ2-1; TRBD2 aligns across 11 bases. V was pared by 1 base and J by 2 bases, with 1 base of the junction left unmatched. The germline CDR1 and CDR2 sequences are LGHNA and YNFKEQ. This CDR3 has 16 residues. CDR3 region: CASSQGLAGTYNEQFF. Here the CDR3 DNA reads TGTGCCAGCAGCCAAGGACTAGCGGGGACCTACAATGAGCAGTTCTTC.

This clone was counted once. The chain links TRBV2 to TRBJ2-2; D is possibly TRBD1 (5 bases). The germline V gene has CDR1 SNHLY and CDR2 FYNNEI. This CDR3 has 14 amino acids. Trimming shortened V by 6 bases and J by 4 bases, and 12 bases separated the two germline ends. In nucleotides, the CDR3 is TGTGCCAGCAGGGGGCTTCGTGCCACCGGGGAGCTGTTTTTT. This sequence encodes CASRGLRATGELFF. Based on the CDR3 plus reference TRBV2 and TRBJ2-2, the full variable domain is EPEVTQTPSHQVTQMGQEVILRCVPISNHLYFYWYRQILGQKVEFLVSFYNNEISEKSEIFDDQFSVERPDGSNFTLKIRSTKLEDSAMYFCASRGLRATGELFFGEGSRLTVL.

This clone appeared a single time. This chain joins TRBV30 and TRBJ1-2, with TRBD1 matching over 9 bases. With 4 bases clipped from V and 6 bases from J, the junction kept 3 bases outside the gene matches. Germline CDR1 and CDR2: GTSNPN and SVGIG (reference sequence). The CDR3 is made up of 12 amino acids. This CDR3 reads CAWNTGGHGYTF. The CDR3 DNA follows: TGTGCCTGGAATACAGGGGGCCATGGCTACACCTTC. Drawing the rest from reference TRBV30 and TRBJ1-2, the complete variable domain is SQTIHQWPATLVQPVGSPLSLECTVEGTSNPNLYWYRQAAGRGLQLLFYSVGIGQISSEVPQNLSASRPQDRQFILSSKKLLLSDSGFYLCAWNTGGHGYTFGSGTRLTVV.

The chain has TRBV19 and TRBJ1-2; a weak D match, TRBD1 (5 bases). CDR3 length equals 14 residues. Germline V gene sequence: CDR1 LNHDA, CDR2 SQIVND (reference sequence). The germline V and J ends were trimmed by 2 bases and 3 bases, with 10 bases remaining between them. CDR3 residues: CASSISGTYYGYTF. The DNA for the CDR3 is TGTGCCAGTAGTATAAGCGGGACGTACTATGGCTACACCTTC.

The chain recombines TRBV19 with TRBJ1-5; D uncertain. Germline V gene data show CDR1 as LNHDA and CDR2 as SQIVND (reference sequence). The CDR3 extends over 17 amino acids. Trimming shortened V by 3 bases and J by 0 bases, and 15 bases separated the two germline ends. The CDR3 coding sequence is TGTGCCAGTAGTATGGTTCCGGAGACCGATAGCAATCAGCCCCAGCATTTT. Translated: CASSMVPETDSNQPQHF.

DNA for the CDR3: TGTGCCAGCAGCCGTGCCGGTACTAGCACAGATACGCAGTATTTT. This gives the protein CASSRAGTSTDTQYF. The chain joins TRBV11-3 to TRBJ2-3; D is ambiguous. V was trimmed by 5 bases and J by 0 bases, leaving 12 bases between them. CDR3 size: 15 residues. Germline V gene lookup returns CDR1 SGHNT and CDR2 YENEEA.

The CDR3 loop reads CASSVVESAEAFF. The CDR3 DNA is TGTGCCAGCAGCGTAGTTGAGAGCGCTGAAGCTTTCTTT. The chain joins TRBV9 to TRBJ1-1, with D unclear. The V end lost 0 bases, the J end lost 6 bases, and 9 bases lay between the germline ends. Germline assignment: CDR1 SGDLS and CDR2 YYNGEE. The CDR3 consists of 13 residues.

The chain uses TRBV4-3 and TRBJ2-3, with TRBD2 identical over 7 bases. Germline V gene sequence: CDR1 LGHNA, CDR2 YSLEER. The V segment lost 2 bases and the J segment 1 base; nucleotides outside the gene matches: 3. This CDR3 region has 15 residues. This chain's CDR3 is CASSQLAGRTDTQYF. In DNA form, the CDR3 reads TGCGCCAGCAGCCAATTAGCGGGTCGCACAGATACGCAGTATTTT.

The table lists this clone with a count of one. The rearrangement links TRBV4-1 to TRBJ2-2; no clear D. This CDR3 is built from 12 residues. The ends were cut back, 4 bases at V and 6 bases at J, with 6 bases in the middle. Germline assignment: CDR1 MGHRA and CDR2 YSYEKL. CDR3 bases: TGCGCCAGCAGCCCAAGGGCCGGGGAGCTGTTTTTT. Its translation: CASSPRAGELFF.

This rearrangement joins TRBV7-3 to TRBJ2-7; unclear D gene. Germline lookup yields CDR1 SGHTA and CDR2 FQGTGA. This CDR3 is built from 14 residues. Trimming stripped 2 bases from V and 7 bases from J, with 15 bases between. The CDR3 loop reads CASSLQGAEGEQYF. The CDR3 coding sequence is TGTGCCAGCAGCTTACAAGGCGCGGAAGGGGAGCAGTACTTC.

The chain recombines TRBV28 with TRBJ2-5; D gene uncertain. The CDR3 totals 11 residues. Germline CDR1 MDHEN, CDR2 SYDVKM. V lost 7 bases and J lost 2, with 5 bases in between. CDR3 nucleotide sequence: TGTGCCAGCACCAGTCAAGAGACCCAGTACTTC. Protein: CASTSQETQYF.

The CDR3 spells CASSPGLAETDTQYF. The DNA for the CDR3 is TGTGCCAGCAGCCCGGGACTAGCGGAGACAGATACGCAGTATTTT. The chain has TRBV11-3 and TRBJ2-3; 11 positions match TRBD2. The germline V gene has CDR1 SGHNT and CDR2 YENEEA. V was clipped by 5 bases and J by 3 bases; unmatched bases: 4. The length of the CDR3 is 15 residues.

J is TRBJ2-7 and V is TRBV20-1, with D maybe TRBD2 (6 bases). Germline V lookup: CDR1 DFQATT, CDR2 SNEGSKA (reference sequence). The CDR3 consists of 11 residues. The ends were cut back, 6 bases at V and 4 bases at J, with 10 bases in the middle. This CDR3 reads CSAGRGYEQYF. The CDR3 nucleotides read TGCAGTGCCGGCCGGGGGTACGAGCAGTACTTC.

DNA of the CDR3: TGCGCCAGCACAGTGGGCGGCAGAAATGAGCAGTTCTTC. Protein sequence: CASTVGGRNEQFF. The rearrangement links TRBV10-2 to TRBJ2-1; D not certain. CDR1 and CDR2 from the germline V gene are WSHSY and SAAADI. The CDR3 runs 13 residues. Trimming pared 7 bases from V and 7 bases from J, leaving 14 bases between.

The rearrangement links TRBV9 to TRBJ2-1; 13 bases line up with TRBD2. The length of the CDR3 is 15 residues. V lost 5 bases, J lost 9 bases, and 8 bases stayed unmatched. CDR1 and CDR2 from the germline V gene are SGDLS and YYNGEE. The CDR3 nucleotides read TGTGCCAGCAGTGACGGACTAGCGGGAGTATCTGAGCAGTTCTTC. It codes for CASSDGLAGVSEQFF.

The chain carries TRBV28 and TRBJ1-2, with D hard to call. The CDR3 has 13 residues. Germline CDR1 MDHEN, CDR2 SYDVKM. V was trimmed by 3 bases and J by 8 bases, leaving 13 bases between them. Here the CDR3 DNA reads TGTGCCAGCAGTTTCCAGCCCACCGCGGGCTACACCTTC. Amino acids: CASSFQPTAGYTF.

The rearrangement links TRBV4-3 to TRBJ2-7; TRBD2 matches at 9 bases. V gave up 1 base and J gave up 5 bases; unmatched junction bases: 9. This CDR3 spans 16 amino acids. Germline V gene sequence: CDR1 LGHNA, CDR2 YSLEER. In DNA form, the CDR3 reads TGCGCCAGCAGCCAAGGCCCCGGCGGGAGGGTAGACGAGCAGTACTTC. This gives the protein CASSQGPGGRVDEQYF.

The V and J genes are TRBV7-6 and TRBJ2-5, with D tentatively TRBD1 (5 bases). The CDR3 loop spans 12 amino acids. V was trimmed by 6 bases and J by 1 base, leaving 6 bases between them. Looked up from germline, CDR1 is SGHVS and CDR2 is FNYEAQ. CDR3 sequence: CASSGAQETQYF. The CDR3 nucleotides read TGTGCCAGCAGTGGGGCCCAAGAGACCCAGTACTTC.

This clone turned up a few times. The J gene is TRBJ2-2, the V gene TRBV5-1; TRBD2 matches 8 bases. Per the germline V gene, CDR1 is SGHRS and CDR2 is YFSETQ. J lost 7 bases, V lost 4 bases, and 12 bases had no gene match. The CDR3 length is 16 residues. CDR3 protein: CASSLGTSGGNGELFF. CDR3 coding DNA: TGCGCCAGCAGCCTAGGAACTAGCGGTGGGAACGGGGAGCTGTTTTTT.

The genes are TRBV11-3 and TRBJ2-5, with 8 bases lining up with TRBD1. The germline CDR1 and CDR2 sequences are SGHNT and YENEEA. The V segment lost 1 base and the J segment 1 base; nucleotides outside the gene matches: 5. The CDR3 extends over 16 amino acids. CDR3 DNA sequence: TGTGCCAGCAGCTTAGGGATGGGGACAGGCCAAGAGACCCAGTACTTC. Residues: CASSLGMGTGQETQYF.

The V gene is TRBV10-3, the J gene TRBJ2-7, with D possibly being TRBD1 (6 bases). The CDR3 is 15 residues long. CDR1 and CDR2 from the germline V gene are ENHRY and SYGVKD. V dropped 0 bases and J dropped 2 bases, with 11 bases sitting between them. The CDR3 reads CAISESRTVPYEQYF. The CDR3 nucleotides read TGTGCCATCAGTGAGTCACGGACAGTCCCCTACGAGCAGTACTTC.

This chain connects TRBV5-4 to TRBJ2-5; D is possibly TRBD2 (6 bases). From germline, CDR1 is SGHNT and CDR2 YYREEE (reference sequence). The CDR3 runs to 16 residues. The ends were cut back, 0 bases at V and 7 bases at J, with 19 bases in the middle. The CDR3 loop is CASSLARVRESGTQYF. As DNA, the CDR3 is TGTGCCAGCAGCTTGGCCAGAGTGCGGGAATCTGGGACCCAGTACTTC.

The chain links TRBV7-3 to TRBJ2-7, with D unresolved. The CDR3 covers 15 residues. Germline V gene sequence: CDR1 SGHTA, CDR2 FQGTGA. V shed 1 base and J shed 3 bases, with 13 bases lying between them. For the CDR3, the DNA is TGTGCCAGCAGCTTAATTAAGGGAACCCTCTACGAGCAGTACTTC. It yields the protein CASSLIKGTLYEQYF.

Written as DNA, the CDR3 is TGTGCCAGCAGTTACGGGCCTTATGGGACGACCTACGAGCAGTACTTC. This codes for CASSYGPYGTTYEQYF. The chain links TRBV6-5 to TRBJ2-7, with D perhaps matching TRBD1 or TRBD2 (5 bases each). The V and J ends lost 2 bases and 2 bases respectively, with 16 bases between them. Germline loops: CDR1 MNHEY, CDR2 SVGAGI. This CDR3 has 16 residues.

The chain uses TRBV7-6 and TRBJ2-1; tentatively, D is TRBD2 (5 bases). The CDR3 length is 16 residues. Trimming left V 3 bases short and J 0 bases short, with 12 bases between. Germline loops: CDR1 SGHVS, CDR2 FNYEAQ. The CDR3 nucleotides are TGTGCCAGCAGCTTCGGACTTCTTAACTCCTACAATGAGCAGTTCTTC. This encodes CASSFGLLNSYNEQFF. Based on the CDR3 plus reference TRBV7-6 and TRBJ2-1, the full variable domain is GAGVSQSPRYKVTKRGQDVALRCDPISGHVSLYWYRQALGQGPEFLTYFNYEAQQDKSGLPNDRFSAERPEGSISTLTIQRTEQRDSAMYRCASSFGLLNSYNEQFFGPGTRLTVL.